What follows are 12 T cell receptor beta chains derived from one specimen sequenced in a study of T cells after yellow fever vaccination. TCRdb processed the 5' RACE reads anew with MiXCR; each CDR3 protein has one entry. The top ten clones hold around 18% of a sample with around 400,000 distinct CDR3 sequences, roughly 11% of them seen once. The sample was PBMCs, taken on the day of the first yellow fever vaccination. The receptors derive from a man aged 18 to 30 who received the YFV17D yellow fever vaccine.

This clonotype turned up a few times. The chain has TRBV20-1 and TRBJ2-3; tentative D call: TRBD2 (5 bases). Germline CDR1 is DFQATT and CDR2 is SNEGSKA (reference sequence). There are 15 residues in the CDR3. Trimming took 6 bases from V and 0 from J, leaving 16 bases between them. CDR3 coding DNA: TGCAGTGCCTTCCGACCCTCGGGGAGCACAGATACGCAGTATTTT. Protein sequence: CSAFRPSGSTDTQYF.

The genes are TRBV24-1 and TRBJ2-5; TRBD2 aligns across 9 bases. In germline, CDR1 is KGHDR, CDR2 SFDVKD. CDR3 length: 14 residues. With 3 bases clipped from V and 2 bases from J, the junction kept 0 bases outside the gene matches. The CDR3 DNA reads TGTGCCACCAGTGATGGACTAGCGCAAGAGACCCAGTACTTC. It specifies CATSDGLAQETQYF.

The chain employs TRBV11-2 and TRBJ2-3; 14 bases are a match to TRBD2. Germline V gene lookup returns CDR1 SGHAT and CDR2 FQNNGV. With V trimmed by 5 bases and J by 3 bases, 4 bases remained unmatched. CDR3 size: 16 residues. CDR3 sequence: CASSIGLAGGTDTQYF. CDR3 bases: TGTGCCAGCAGCATTGGACTAGCGGGGGGTACAGATACGCAGTATTTT.

This clonotype was observed many times. The chain carries TRBV3-1 and TRBJ2-5, with D perhaps assigned TRBD1 or TRBD2 (5 bases each). In germline, CDR1 is LGHDT, CDR2 YNNKEL (reference sequence). CDR3 length equals 14 residues. The V and J ends lost 4 bases and 5 bases respectively, with 14 bases between them. The DNA for the CDR3 is TGTGCCAGCAGCCCGTCCGGGACGGAGGAGACCCAGTACTTC. It codes for CASSPSGTEETQYF.

The chain couples TRBV18 to TRBJ2-3; 12 bases align to TRBD2. The CDR3 consists of 17 residues. V was clipped by 4 bases and J by 6 bases; unmatched bases: 11. Germline V gives CDR1 KGHSH, CDR2 LQKENI. The CDR3 DNA reads TGTGCCAGCTCACGGGTCCCTAGCGGGGGGGCCTCGGATACGCAGTATTTT. It encodes CASSRVPSGGASDTQYF. The variable domain in full, with the rest retrieved from reference TRBV18 and TRBJ2-3, is NAGVMQNPRHLVRRRGQEARLRCSPMKGHSHVYWYRQLPEEGLKFMVYLQKENIIDESGMPKERFSAEFPKEGPSILRIQQVVRGDSAAYFCASSRVPSGGASDTQYFGPGTRLTVL.

This clonotype was seen more than once but under ten times. V gene TRBV20-1 combines with J gene TRBJ2-1, with D perhaps matching TRBD1 (6 bases). V lost 5 bases, J lost 8 bases, and 7 bases lay in between. This CDR3 has 10 amino acids. The V gene's germline CDR1 is DFQATT and CDR2 SNEGSKA (reference sequence). Here the CDR3 DNA reads TGCAGTGCTTACAGGGATGAGCAGTTCTTC. This encodes CSAYRDEQFF.

This clonotype was observed many times. The chain carries TRBV18 and TRBJ2-3, with no clear D. Between the trimmed V and J ends, which lost 0 bases and 2 bases, there was a span of 9 bases. The CDR3 totals 15 residues. CDR1 and CDR2 (germline): KGHSH, LQKENI. The CDR3 loop is CASSPPGGYTDTQYF. As DNA, the CDR3 is TGTGCCAGCTCACCACCAGGCGGATACACAGATACGCAGTATTTT.

The chain employs TRBV5-1 and TRBJ2-5; the D gene is possibly TRBD1 (6 bases). The V and J ends lost 3 bases and 2 bases respectively, with 17 bases between them. In germline, CDR1 is SGHRS, CDR2 YFSETQ. The CDR3 runs to 16 residues. CDR3 bases: TGCGCCAGCAGCTCTACTCTCCAGGACAGTCAAGAGACCCAGTACTTC. Amino acid sequence: CASSSTLQDSQETQYF.

This chain links TRBV29-1 with TRBJ2-7; tentative D call: TRBD1 (6 bases). V was clipped by 5 bases and J by 1 base, with 12 bases between them. Germline CDR1 SQVTM, CDR2 ANQGSEA. The CDR3 length is 13 residues. In DNA, the CDR3 is TGCAGCGTTAGTGGCAGGGGTTCCTACGAGCAGTACTTC. Translated: CSVSGRGSYEQYF.

The chain links TRBV18 to TRBJ2-7, with TRBD1 matching 8 bases. Germline loops: CDR1 KGHSH, CDR2 LQKENI. With V trimmed by 2 bases and J by 3 bases, 3 bases remained unmatched. This CDR3 contains 14 residues. Here the CDR3 reads CASSPSDRVYEQYV. CDR3 DNA: TGTGCCAGCTCACCATCGGACAGGGTCTACGAGCAGTACGTC.

The gene calls are TRBV3-1 and TRBJ2-1; 10 bases agree with TRBD2. V shed 3 bases, J shed 4 bases, and the junction held 6 bases outside the gene matches. Looked up from germline, CDR1 is LGHDT and CDR2 is YNNKEL (reference sequence). CDR3 length: 16 amino acids. The CDR3: CASSHVGLADYNEQFF. CDR3 in DNA: TGTGCCAGCAGCCACGTCGGACTAGCGGATTACAATGAGCAGTTCTTC.

This clonotype was picked up a small number of times. The chain carries TRBV19 and TRBJ1-5; D is uncertain. The V end lost 7 bases, the J end lost 0 bases, and 7 bases lay between the germline ends. Germline V gene sequence: CDR1 LNHDA, CDR2 SQIVND (reference sequence). The CDR3 totals 13 residues. The CDR3 DNA follows: TGTGCCAGTAAAGAATATAGCAATCAGCCCCAGCATTTT. Its protein product is CASKEYSNQPQHF.